The next 15 T cell receptor beta chains were all read from a single sample in a study of cytomegalovirus exposure and HLA in healthy donors. The assay was immunoSEQ multiplex PCR, and TCRdb's table has in-frame clones only and misses some. The table lists 180,000 or so clones, around 87% of them singletons. The sequenced sample was PBMCs. These receptors were collected from a woman aged 25 to 39 in good health and CMV-seronegative.

The V call is TRBV7-8, the J call TRBJ2-7, with a tentative D call TRBD2 (5 bases). Germline-derived CDR1 and CDR2 are SGHVS and FQNEAQ. V was trimmed by 5 bases and J by 5 bases, leaving 7 bases between them. The CDR3 runs to 11 residues. CDR3 region: CASSARDEQYF. As DNA, the CDR3 is TGTGCCAGCAGCGCGCGGGACGAGCAGTACTTC.

This chain joins TRBV14 and TRBJ2-7; D gene uncertain. This CDR3 has 12 amino acids. Between the trimmed V and J ends, which lost 3 bases and 6 bases, there was a span of 9 bases. Germline CDR1 SGHDN, CDR2 FVKESK. DNA of the CDR3: TGTGCCAGCAGCCAGCCCGTCGGCGAGCAGTACTTC. Protein sequence: CASSQPVGEQYF.

The chain recombines TRBV5-1 with TRBJ2-2; a possible D gene is TRBD2 (6 bases). V was clipped by 1 base and J by 7 bases, with 14 bases between them. This CDR3 has 15 residues. From germline, CDR1 is SGHRS and CDR2 YFSETQ. The CDR3 nucleotides are TGCGCCAGCAGCTTGAAGTGGGGGGAGTTCGGGGAGCTGTTTTTT. Translation gives CASSLKWGEFGELFF.

This chain connects TRBV19 to TRBJ2-1; 7 bases fit TRBD2. This CDR3 is 13 amino acids long. Germline CDR1 is LNHDA and CDR2 is SQIVND (reference sequence). Trimming removed 8 bases from V and 13 bases from J; junction bases left unmatched: 14. CDR3 region: CASSMSLAALQFF. DNA of the CDR3: TGTGCCAGTTCAATGTCCCTAGCGGCCCTACAGTTCTTC. The full variable domain, rest sourced from reference TRBV19 and TRBJ2-1, is DGGITQSPKYLFRKEGQNVTLSCEQNLNHDAMYWYRQDPGQGLRLIYYSQIVNDFQKGDIAEGYSVSREKKESFPLTVTSAQKNPTAFYLCASSMSLAALQFFGPGTRLTVL.

V gene TRBV7-8 combines with J gene TRBJ2-1; D might be TRBD2 (5 bases). CDR3 length: 15 residues. Trimming took off 2 bases at V and 6 bases at J, with 14 bases between the two ends. Germline V gene lookup returns CDR1 SGHVS and CDR2 FQNEAQ. The CDR3 loop reads CASSLMAGPGNEQFF. CDR3 nucleotides: TGTGCCAGCAGCTTAATGGCGGGCCCGGGCAATGAGCAGTTCTTC. Complete variable domain (other parts from reference TRBV7-8 and TRBJ2-1): GAGVSQSPRYKVAKRGQDVALRCDPISGHVSLFWYQQALGQGPEFLTYFQNEAQLDKSGLPSDRFFAERPEGSVSTLKIQRTQQEDSAVYLCASSLMAGPGNEQFFGPGTRLTVL.

The chain recombines TRBV5-1 with TRBJ1-2; 8 bases fit TRBD1. Unmatched junction bases numbered 4, after V lost 5 bases and J lost 7 bases. The germline gives CDR1 SGHRS, CDR2 YFSETQ. This CDR3 is built from 12 residues. The chain's CDR3 is CASRFGQGGYTF. As DNA, the CDR3 is TGCGCCAGCAGATTCGGACAGGGTGGCTACACCTTC.

This clone was seen a single time. The J gene is TRBJ2-7, the V gene TRBV6-5; TRBD1 agrees at 8 bases. The CDR3 spans 15 residues. The germline V gene has CDR1 MNHEY and CDR2 SVGAGI. The V segment lost 7 bases and the J segment 3 bases; nucleotides outside the gene matches: 11. Here the CDR3 DNA reads TGTGCCAGCACGACCGGGACAGGCCTAAACTACGAGCAGTACTTC. Translation: CASTTGTGLNYEQYF.

This chain uses TRBV30 with TRBJ2-1; 8 bases are a match to TRBD1. The length of the CDR3 is 14 residues. The germline CDR1 and CDR2 sequences are GTSNPN and SVGIG (reference sequence). V lost 3 bases and J lost 3; bases outside the gene matches: 4. CDR3 DNA sequence: TGTGCCTGGAGCCGGACAGGGTTCTACAATGAGCAGTTCTTC. Amino acids: CAWSRTGFYNEQFF.

Here the CDR3 reads CASSVGRDRSGANVLTF. The CDR3 bases are TGTGCCAGCAGCGTAGGCCGGGACAGATCTGGGGCCAACGTCCTGACTTTC. The chain carries TRBV9 and TRBJ2-6; 7 positions match TRBD1. V lost 0 bases and J lost 1; bases outside the gene matches: 4. The CDR3 contains 17 residues. CDR1 SGDLS and CDR2 YYNGEE come from the germline V gene.

The chain is built from TRBV5-5 and TRBJ1-5; D call uncertain. Germline V gene sequence: CDR1 SGHKS, CDR2 YYEKEE (reference sequence). Trimming removed 0 bases at V and 4 bases at J, with 8 bases between. The CDR3 spans 14 residues. The CDR3 sequence: CASSLELLNQPQHF. DNA of the CDR3: TGTGCCAGCAGCTTGGAGTTACTTAATCAGCCCCAGCATTTT.

The rearrangement uses TRBV7-2 and TRBJ2-1; D might be TRBD1 (5 bases). V was clipped by 1 base and J by 13 bases, with 11 bases between them. The CDR3 runs to 12 residues. CDR1 is SGHTA, CDR2 FQGNSA, per germline. CDR3 nucleotides: TGTGCCAGCAGCTTAGAGGGGCAAAACCAGTTCTTC. Translated: CASSLEGQNQFF.

V is TRBV12-5 and J is TRBJ2-7, with 7 nucleotides matching TRBD1. The germline V gene encodes CDR1 LGHNT and CDR2 FRNRAP. Trimming removed 7 bases from V and 3 bases from J; junction bases left unmatched: 3. The CDR3 totals 12 residues. CDR3 DNA sequence: TGTGCTAGTGCGGACAGGTTCTACGAGCAGTACTTC. Encoded protein: CASADRFYEQYF.

This clone was detected once. This sequence joins TRBV12-5 and TRBJ1-2; D uncertain. Deletions cut 1 base from V and 6 bases from J, with 15 bases between. Germline-derived CDR1 and CDR2 are LGHNT and FRNRAP. This CDR3 region has 15 residues. The CDR3: CASGLAPGSGNGYTF. The DNA for the CDR3 is TGTGCTAGTGGTTTGGCCCCCGGATCGGGGAATGGCTACACCTTC.

The chain uses TRBV6-1 and TRBJ2-1; 7 bases match TRBD2. The CDR3 runs 14 residues. Germline loops: CDR1 MNHNS, CDR2 SASEGT. With V trimmed by 6 bases and J by 6 bases, 8 bases remained unmatched. The CDR3, as DNA: TGTGCCAGCAGCCGGGGGGTCACCTCCAATGAGCAGTTCTTC. It translates to CASSRGVTSNEQFF.

This clone was seen only once. The J gene is TRBJ2-5, the V gene TRBV9; 8 bases map to TRBD2. This CDR3 is built from 15 residues. Germline trimming cut 3 bases from V and 3 bases from J; bases unmatched to any gene: 7. CDR1 is SGDLS, CDR2 YYNGEE, per germline. CDR3 residues: CASSARGGREETQYF. The CDR3 nucleotides read TGTGCCAGCAGCGCTCGGGGGGGTCGCGAAGAGACCCAGTACTTC.